These 19 T cell receptor beta chains originate from one sample sequenced in a study of vaccination and CD4 T cells after COVID-19. No cognate antigen is known for these TCRs. With the Oncomine TCR Beta short-read assay, DNA from cultured CD4+ T cells was sequenced. TCRdb re-analysed the PCR reads in MiXCR, keeping a single row per CDR3 protein. The sample has about 13,000 distinct CDR3 sequences; over 40% are singletons. Documented treatment: roughly 11-day PBMC culture with coronavirus spike peptide pools or control peptides (ViraFEST assay). Specimen: CD4+ T cells from blood, cultured in vitro. These receptors all come from a human donor who had recovered from COVID-19.

The chain carries TRBV2 and TRBJ1-1, with 9 positions matching TRBD1. There are 13 residues in the CDR3. The junction had 3 bases not matched to a gene; V was cut back by 10 bases and J by 0 bases. The germline V gene has CDR1 SNHLY and CDR2 FYNNEI. CDR3 DNA sequence: TGTGCCAAAGGACAGGGGCTGAACACTGAAGCTTTCTTT. Its protein product is CAKGQGLNTEAFF.

This clonotype was seen only a few times. The rearrangement links TRBV6-1 to TRBJ1-5, with no clear D. The germline CDR1 and CDR2 sequences are MNHNS and SASEGT. The ends were cut back, 0 bases at V and 7 bases at J, with 10 bases in the middle. This CDR3 is built from 14 residues. CDR3 loop: CASSEAGSGQPQHF. CDR3 bases: TGTGCCAGCAGTGAAGCAGGGTCGGGGCAGCCCCAGCATTTT.

CDR3 region: CASSDRVGGYTF. CDR3 nucleotides: TGTGCCAGCTCCGACAGGGTCGGGGGCTACACCTTC. The V and J genes are TRBV18 and TRBJ1-2; 7 positions agree with TRBD1. The CDR3 sequence is 12 residues long. Germline lookup yields CDR1 KGHSH and CDR2 LQKENI. V was pared by 6 bases and J by 8 bases, with 6 bases of the junction left unmatched.

This chain connects TRBV21-1 to TRBJ2-7; the table's D call of TRBD1 was not tested on the DNA. TRBV21-1 is flagged as a pseudogene. CDR3 length: 17 amino acids. CDR3 loop: CASSVPGEMDSPYEQYF. In DNA form, the CDR3 reads TGTGCCAGCAGCGTACCCGGCGAAATGGACAGCCCCTACGAGCAGTACTTC.

This chain links TRBV11-2 with TRBJ2-1; no clear D gene. Germline CDR1 and CDR2: SGHAT and FQNNGV. The CDR3 is made up of 14 amino acids. Trimming removed 3 bases at V and 5 bases at J, with 11 bases between. This CDR3 reads CASSLDVGNNEQFF. The CDR3, as DNA: TGTGCCAGCAGCTTGGACGTGGGGAACAATGAGCAGTTCTTC.

The chain combines TRBV7-2 with TRBJ1-1; D may be TRBD1 (6 bases). The CDR3 covers 15 residues. CDR1 is SGHTA and CDR2 is FQGNSA in the germline V gene. V shed 4 bases and J shed 1 base, with 13 bases lying between them. CDR3: CASSSRQVRNTEAFF. CDR3 in DNA: TGTGCCAGCAGCTCACGACAGGTACGGAACACTGAAGCTTTCTTT.

The genes are TRBV5-4 and TRBJ2-5, with 10 bases fitting TRBD2. CDR3 length: 15 amino acids. Germline values: CDR1 SGHNT, CDR2 YYREEE (reference sequence). V lost 1 base and J lost 5; bases outside the gene matches: 5. The CDR3 loop is CASSLSSGGAETQYF. CDR3 sequence (DNA): TGTGCCAGCAGCTTGTCCAGCGGGGGGGCGGAGACCCAGTACTTC.

The chain combines TRBV20-1 with TRBJ2-1; the match to TRBD2 covers 8 bases. The CDR3 runs 15 residues. Germline lookup yields CDR1 DFQATT and CDR2 SNEGSKA (reference sequence). Trimming removed 5 bases from V and 8 bases from J; junction bases left unmatched: 14. The CDR3 DNA follows: TGCAGTGCTCCCTTAGGGGGACTAGGTAGCGATGAGCAGTTCTTC. Translation gives CSAPLGGLGSDEQFF.

J is TRBJ2-6 and V is TRBV12-3 or TRBV12-4, with unresolved D. The CDR3 has 14 residues. V lost 2 bases and J 7 bases, leaving 9 bases between the germline ends. The CDR3 DNA reads as TGTGCCAGCAGTTTACAACTTGGAGCCAACGTCCTGACTTTC. As protein: CASSLQLGANVLTF.

A few counts support this clonotype. The chain recombines TRBV20-1 with TRBJ1-1; no firm D call. Germline V gene data show CDR1 as DFQATT and CDR2 as SNEGSKA (reference sequence). With 4 bases removed from V and 1 base from J, the gap between germline ends came to 13 bases. The length of the CDR3 is 14 residues. CDR3 nucleotide sequence: TGCAGTGCTAATCCCTTAGGGAAGAACACTGAAGCTTTCTTT. It codes for CSANPLGKNTEAFF.

The chain is built from TRBV15 and TRBJ1-2, with a tentative D call TRBD1 (6 bases). Germline loops: CDR1 LNHNV, CDR2 YYDKDF (reference sequence). V dropped 4 bases and J dropped 8 bases, with 17 bases sitting between them. The length of the CDR3 is 14 residues. This CDR3 is CATSKMTGGDGYTF. CDR3 sequence (DNA): TGTGCCACCAGCAAGATGACAGGTGGCGACGGCTACACCTTC.

The sample holds a few counts of this clonotype. The gene calls are TRBV27 and TRBJ1-1; D is ambiguous. Germline loops: CDR1 MNHEY, CDR2 SMNVEV (reference sequence). The length of the CDR3 is 13 residues. V lost 8 bases, J lost 6 bases, and 16 bases lay in between. The CDR3 DNA reads TGTGCCAGCGCCGCACTAGGATTGGCTGAAGCTTTCTTT. Translating gives CASAALGLAEAFF.

Only a few counts were recorded for this clonotype. This chain's CDR3 is CASSPGTGDYGYTF. In DNA form, the CDR3 reads TGTGCCAGCTCGCCCGGGACAGGGGACTATGGCTACACCTTC. This sequence joins TRBV6-1 and TRBJ1-2, with 10 bases fitting TRBD1. The CDR3 loop spans 14 amino acids. Germline CDR1 reads MNHNS; CDR2 reads SASEGT. After removal of 8 bases from V and 3 bases from J, the junction contained 6 bases not matched to a gene.

V usage is TRBV29-1 and J usage is TRBJ1-2, with a possible D match to TRBD1 (6 bases). Germline V gene sequence: CDR1 SQVTM, CDR2 ANQGSEA. The CDR3 is made up of 14 amino acids. For the CDR3, the DNA is TGCAGTTCTGTCCAAACAGGGAACAACTATGGCTACACCTTC. It specifies CSSVQTGNNYGYTF. The entire variable domain, with the rest obtained from reference TRBV29-1 and TRBJ1-2, is as follows: SAVISQKPSRDICQRGTSLTIQCQVDSQVTMMFWYRQQPGQSLTLIATANQGSEATYESGFVIDKFPISRPNLTFSTLTVSNMSPEDSSIYLCSSVQTGNNYGYTFGSGTRLTVV.

This clonotype was counted between two and nine times. The chain combines TRBV5-1 with TRBJ2-5; 8 nucleotides line up with TRBD1. J was trimmed by 1 base and V by 5 bases; bases with no gene match: 10. Per germline, CDR1 SGHRS and CDR2 YFSETQ. This CDR3 contains 16 residues. This CDR3 reads CASRVGQGAPQETQYF. In DNA form, the CDR3 reads TGCGCCAGCAGGGTCGGACAGGGAGCCCCCCAAGAGACCCAGTACTTC.

This clonotype occurred a few times. V usage is TRBV29-1 and J usage is TRBJ1-1; D is perhaps TRBD1 (6 bases). CDR1 is SQVTM, CDR2 ANQGSEA, per germline. The V end was cut by 3 bases, the J end by 5 bases, with 10 bases between. This CDR3 comprises 12 residues. As DNA, the CDR3 is TGCAGCGTTGACACCAGGGGAACTGAAGCTTTCTTT. Translation: CSVDTRGTEAFF.

The table lists this clonotype with a few counts. The V and J genes are TRBV20-1 and TRBJ1-1; TRBD1 matches at 7 bases. The germline V gene has CDR1 DFQATT and CDR2 SNEGSKA (reference sequence). The CDR3 loop spans 15 amino acids. J gave up 0 bases and V 0 bases, and 4 bases lay outside the gene matches. Here the CDR3 DNA reads TGCAGTGCTAGAGAAAACAGGGGAATGAACACTGAAGCTTTCTTT. Its protein product is CSARENRGMNTEAFF.

The CDR3 reads CATSDRGWRQYF. For the CDR3, the DNA is TGTGCCACCAGTGATCGGGGTTGGCGGCAGTACTTC. The chain links TRBV24-1 to TRBJ2-7; tentatively, D is TRBD2 (5 bases). The CDR3 length is 12 residues. Germline lookup yields CDR1 KGHDR and CDR2 SFDVKD. V gave up 3 bases and J gave up 9 bases, with 11 bases separating them.

This clonotype was seen a few times. The chain uses TRBV7-8 and TRBJ2-1; D is unresolved. CDR1 and CDR2 from the germline V gene are SGHVS and FQNEAQ. The CDR3 sequence is 17 residues long. V was cut by 1 base and J by 9 bases, with 22 bases left in between. DNA of the CDR3: TGTGCCAGCAGCTTAGATGTCCGGGCTGGCTGGATATCTGAGCAGTTCTTC. Translation: CASSLDVRAGWISEQFF. The whole variable domain, remainder taken from reference TRBV7-8 and TRBJ2-1, is GAGVSQSPRYKVAKRGQDVALRCDPISGHVSLFWYQQALGQGPEFLTYFQNEAQLDKSGLPSDRFFAERPEGSVSTLKIQRTQQEDSAVYLCASSLDVRAGWISEQFFGPGTRLTVL.